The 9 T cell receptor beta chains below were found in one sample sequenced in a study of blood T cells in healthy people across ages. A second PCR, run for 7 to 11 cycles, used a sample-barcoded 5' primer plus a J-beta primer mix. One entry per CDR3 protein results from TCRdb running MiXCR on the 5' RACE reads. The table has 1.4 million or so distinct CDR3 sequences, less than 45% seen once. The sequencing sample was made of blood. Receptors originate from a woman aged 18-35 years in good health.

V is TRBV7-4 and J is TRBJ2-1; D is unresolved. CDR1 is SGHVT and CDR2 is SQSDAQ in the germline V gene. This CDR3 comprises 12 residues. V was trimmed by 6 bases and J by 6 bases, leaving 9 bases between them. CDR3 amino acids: CASRPRSNEQFF. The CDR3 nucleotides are TGTGCCAGCAGGCCCCGCTCCAATGAGCAGTTCTTC.

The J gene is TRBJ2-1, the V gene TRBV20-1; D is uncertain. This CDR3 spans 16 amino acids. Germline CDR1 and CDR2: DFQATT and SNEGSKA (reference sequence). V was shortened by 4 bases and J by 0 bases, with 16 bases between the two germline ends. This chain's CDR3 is CSATSTRVSSYNEQFF. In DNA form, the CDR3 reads TGCAGTGCTACCAGCACACGGGTGAGCTCCTACAATGAGCAGTTCTTC.

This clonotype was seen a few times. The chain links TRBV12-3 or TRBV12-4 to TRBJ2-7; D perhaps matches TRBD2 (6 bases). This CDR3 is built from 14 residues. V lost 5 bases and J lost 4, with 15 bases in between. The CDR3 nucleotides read TGTGCCAGCAGTCGACCGGGACTGCATTACGAGCAGTACTTC. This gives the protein CASSRPGLHYEQYF.

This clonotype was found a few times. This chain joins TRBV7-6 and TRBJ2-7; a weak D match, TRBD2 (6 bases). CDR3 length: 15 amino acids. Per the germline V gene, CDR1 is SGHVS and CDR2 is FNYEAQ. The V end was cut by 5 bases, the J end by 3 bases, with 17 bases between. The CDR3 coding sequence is TGTGCCAGCAGCCCCTTTGGGGGGATGAACTACGAGCAGTACTTC. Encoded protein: CASSPFGGMNYEQYF. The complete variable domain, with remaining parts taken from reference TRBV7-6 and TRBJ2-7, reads GAGVSQSPRYKVTKRGQDVALRCDPISGHVSLYWYRQALGQGPEFLTYFNYEAQQDKSGLPNDRFSAERPEGSISTLTIQRTEQRDSAMYRCASSPFGGMNYEQYFGPGTRLTVT.

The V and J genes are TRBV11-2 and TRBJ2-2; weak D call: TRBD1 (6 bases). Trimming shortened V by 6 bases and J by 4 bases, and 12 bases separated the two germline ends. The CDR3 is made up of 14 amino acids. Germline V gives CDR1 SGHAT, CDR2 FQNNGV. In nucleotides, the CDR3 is TGTGCCAGCAGTGGACAGACTCCCACCGGGGAGCTGTTTTTT. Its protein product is CASSGQTPTGELFF. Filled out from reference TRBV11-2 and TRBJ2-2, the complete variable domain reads EAGVAQSPRYKIIEKRQSVAFWCNPISGHATLYWYQQILGQGPKLLIQFQNNGVVDDSQLPKDRFSAERLKGVDSTLKIQPAKLEDSAVYLCASSGQTPTGELFFGEGSRLTVL.

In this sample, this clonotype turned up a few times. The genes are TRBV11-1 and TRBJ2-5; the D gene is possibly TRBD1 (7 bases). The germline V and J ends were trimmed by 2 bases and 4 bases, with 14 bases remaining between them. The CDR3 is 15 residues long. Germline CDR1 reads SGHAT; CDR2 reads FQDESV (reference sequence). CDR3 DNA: TGTGCCAGCAGCTTACCAGGAGGGGGCGGAGAGACCCAGTACTTC. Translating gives CASSLPGGGGETQYF. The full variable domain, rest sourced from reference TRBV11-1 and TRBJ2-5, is EAEVAQSPRYKITEKSQAVAFWCDPISGHATLYWYRQILGQGPELLVQFQDESVVDDSQLPKDRFSAERLKGVDSTLKIQPAELGDSAMYLCASSLPGGGGETQYFGPGTRLLVL.

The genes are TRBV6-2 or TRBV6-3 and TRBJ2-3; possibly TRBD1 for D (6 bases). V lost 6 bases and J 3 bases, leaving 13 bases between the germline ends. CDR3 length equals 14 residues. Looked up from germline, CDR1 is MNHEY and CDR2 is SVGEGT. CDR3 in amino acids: CASRPGHGTDTQYF. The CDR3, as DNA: TGTGCCAGCAGGCCGGGACACGGAACAGATACGCAGTATTTT.

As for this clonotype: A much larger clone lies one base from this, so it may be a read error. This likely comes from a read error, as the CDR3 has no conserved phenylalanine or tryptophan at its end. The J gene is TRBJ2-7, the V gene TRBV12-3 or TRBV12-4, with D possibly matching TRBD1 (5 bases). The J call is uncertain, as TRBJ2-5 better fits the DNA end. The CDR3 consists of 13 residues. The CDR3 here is CASSPVRAETQYS. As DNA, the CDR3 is TGTGCCAGCAGCCCAGTCAGGGCAGAGACCCAGTACTCC.

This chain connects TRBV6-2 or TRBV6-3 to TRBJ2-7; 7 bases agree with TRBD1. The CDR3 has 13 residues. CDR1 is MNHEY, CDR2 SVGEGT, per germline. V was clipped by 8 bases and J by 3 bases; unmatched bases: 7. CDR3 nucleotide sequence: TGTGCCAGCGCTAGGGACAGAAACTACGAGCAGTACTTC. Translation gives CASARDRNYEQYF.